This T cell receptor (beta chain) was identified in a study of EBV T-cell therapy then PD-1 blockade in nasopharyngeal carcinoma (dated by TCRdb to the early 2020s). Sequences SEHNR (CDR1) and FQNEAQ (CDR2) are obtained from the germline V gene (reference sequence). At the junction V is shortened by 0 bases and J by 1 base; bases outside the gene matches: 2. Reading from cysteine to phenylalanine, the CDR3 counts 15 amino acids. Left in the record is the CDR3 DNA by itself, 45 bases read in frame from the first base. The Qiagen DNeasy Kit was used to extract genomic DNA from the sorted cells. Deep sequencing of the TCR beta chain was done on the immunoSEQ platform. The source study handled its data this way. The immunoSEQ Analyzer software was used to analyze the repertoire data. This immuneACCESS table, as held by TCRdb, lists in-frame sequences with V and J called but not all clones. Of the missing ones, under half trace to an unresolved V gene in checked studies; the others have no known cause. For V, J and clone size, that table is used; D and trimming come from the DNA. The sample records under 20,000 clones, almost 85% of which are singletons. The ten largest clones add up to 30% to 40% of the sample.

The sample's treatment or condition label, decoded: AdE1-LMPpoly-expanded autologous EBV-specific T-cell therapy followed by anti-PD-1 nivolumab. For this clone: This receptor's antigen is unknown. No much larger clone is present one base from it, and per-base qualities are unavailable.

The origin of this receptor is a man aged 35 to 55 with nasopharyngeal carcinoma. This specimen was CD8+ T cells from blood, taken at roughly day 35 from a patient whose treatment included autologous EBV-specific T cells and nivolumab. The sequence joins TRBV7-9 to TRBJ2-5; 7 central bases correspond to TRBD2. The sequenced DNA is TGTGCCAGCAGCTTAGCCCGACTAGCCCAAGAGACCCAGTACTTC. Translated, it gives CASSLARLAQETQYF.